This T cell receptor beta chain was sequenced for a study of identical twins. TCRdb itself ran the 5' RACE reads through MiXCR, one entry per CDR3 protein. The table includes about 260,000 distinct CDR3 sequences, about 7.3% detected once. Deletions cut 2 bases from V and 4 bases from J, with 11 bases between. The CDR3 totals 14 residues. Germline loops: CDR1 LGHNT, CDR2 FRNRAP. These data were also filed under a second study, of yellow fever vaccine responses in identical twins.

The rearrangement joins TRBV12-5 to TRBJ1-1, with unresolved D. This TCR was sampled from a woman aged 18-29 years in good health. Sequencing was performed on memory (CD45RO+) T cells sorted from blood. The CDR3 DNA is TGTGCTAGTGGTTTGCCTATGACCGGCACTGAAGCTTTCTTT. This encodes CASGLPMTGTEAFF.